The 16 T cell receptor beta chains presented below share a single source sample, sequenced in a study of T cells after posttransplantation cyclophosphamide (dated by TCRdb to the mid-2010s). Sample time point, as interpreted from the label and publication: posttransplant day relative to BM transplant. A control cohort of 11 patients who had been given myeloablative marrow transplants with methotrexate plus a calcineurin inhibitor was sampled 1 year after transplant. The library was made by the immunoSEQ multiplex PCR assay. TCRdb stores this immuneACCESS table with in-frame sequences only. Part of the clones is absent; in the studies checked, under half of the shortfall reflects unresolved V genes, and no reason is known for the rest. This sample comprises 9,000 to 10,000 clones, roughly 88% of them detected only once. The top ten hold 26% of the sample. Sequences were derived from PBMCs, sampled after an allogeneic stem cell transplant with a calcineurin inhibitor and methotrexate. The origin of the receptors is a male patient between 25 and 40 years old who received an allogeneic stem cell transplant from an unrelated donor, was CMV-positive, and had no GVHD. Following a transplant, some T cells may be graft donor cells, not patient cells.

This chain connects TRBV7-9 to TRBJ2-5, with 10 bases fitting TRBD2. The CDR3 extends over 15 amino acids. V lost 1 base, J lost 5 bases, and 4 bases stayed unmatched. Germline CDR1 SEHNR, CDR2 FQNEAQ (reference sequence). The CDR3, as DNA: TGTGCCAGCAGCTTAGTCCTAGCGGGAGTCGAGACCCAGTACTTC. Its protein is CASSLVLAGVETQYF.

V gene TRBV14 combines with J gene TRBJ2-1; 8 positions agree with TRBD2. The CDR3 consists of 17 residues. Germline V gene sequence: CDR1 SGHDN, CDR2 FVKESK. V lost 1 base, J lost 5 bases, and 10 bases stayed unmatched. The CDR3 coding sequence is TGTGCCAGCAGCCAAGTAGGGGCTAGCGGGCCCCACAATGAGCAGTTCTTC. Its translation is CASSQVGASGPHNEQFF. Based on the CDR3 plus reference TRBV14 and TRBJ2-1, the full variable domain is EAGVTQFPSHSVIEKGQTVTLRCDPISGHDNLYWYRRVMGKEIKFLLHFVKESKQDESGMPNNRFLAERTGGTYSTLKVQPAELEDSGVYFCASSQVGASGPHNEQFFGPGTRLTVL.

The genes are TRBV5-4 and TRBJ2-3; 13 bases fit TRBD2. Germline-derived CDR1 and CDR2 are SGHNT and YYREEE (reference sequence). After removal of 5 bases from V and 7 bases from J, the junction contained 7 bases not matched to a gene. This CDR3 is built from 15 residues. CDR3 sequence reads: CASSHGLAGANTQYF. CDR3 in DNA: TGTGCCAGCAGTCATGGACTAGCGGGAGCAAATACGCAGTATTTT.

The rearrangement joins TRBV6-5 to TRBJ2-1; possibly TRBD2 for D (6 bases). Germline V gene sequence: CDR1 MNHEY, CDR2 SVGAGI. This CDR3 has 14 amino acids. With 6 bases removed from V and 12 bases from J, the gap between germline ends came to 21 bases. The CDR3 here is CASSQTSGDGGQFF. The CDR3 DNA follows: TGTGCCAGCAGCCAGACCTCGGGGGACGGAGGGCAGTTCTTC.

The chain has TRBV4-1 and TRBJ1-1, with D possibly matching TRBD1 (6 bases). The CDR3 has 16 residues. The germline V gene has CDR1 MGHRA and CDR2 YSYEKL. Trimming cost V 1 base and J 3 bases, with 15 bases left between them. The DNA of the CDR3 is TGCGCCAGCAGCCAAGCGGGGGGGACACTAGACACTGAAGCTTTCTTT. Amino acid sequence: CASSQAGGTLDTEAFF.

V usage is TRBV27 and J usage is TRBJ2-7; 7 bases are a match to TRBD1. The J segment lost 1 base and the V segment lost 3 bases, leaving 0 bases of the junction unmatched. CDR3 size: 13 residues. Germline V gene sequence: CDR1 MNHEY, CDR2 SMNVEV (reference sequence). The CDR3 nucleotides are TGTGCCAGCAGTTTGGGACAGTCCTACGAGCAGTACTTC. Translating it yields CASSLGQSYEQYF.

The chain carries TRBV2 and TRBJ2-5, with a possible D match to TRBD2 (6 bases). CDR1 and CDR2 from the germline V gene are SNHLY and FYNNEI. The CDR3 has 13 amino acids. Trimming cost V 3 bases and J 5 bases, with 10 bases left between them. The CDR3 loop is CASSDVGGETQYF. The CDR3 bases are TGTGCCAGCAGTGACGTTGGGGGGGAGACCCAGTACTTC.

The rearrangement uses TRBV12-5 and TRBJ2-1; 9 bases agree with TRBD2. The V and J ends lost 1 base and 2 bases, in that order; junction bases with no gene match: 3. Looked up from germline, CDR1 is LGHNT and CDR2 is FRNRAP. The CDR3 spans 16 residues. As DNA, the CDR3 is TGTGCTAGTGGTTTGGGGACTAGCGCAACCTACAATGAGCAGTTCTTC. Its protein is CASGLGTSATYNEQFF. Based on the CDR3 plus reference TRBV12-5 and TRBJ2-1, the full variable domain is DARVTQTPRHKVTEMGQEVTMRCQPILGHNTVFWYRQTMMQGLELLAYFRNRAPLDDSGMPKDRFSAEMPDATLATLKIQPSEPRDSAVYFCASGLGTSATYNEQFFGPGTRLTVL.

CDR3 protein: CASSPRAGTEAFF. CDR3 nucleotides: TGTGCCAGCAGTCCCCGGGCGGGGACTGAAGCTTTCTTT. The rearrangement links TRBV6-4 to TRBJ1-1, with D unclear. This CDR3 is built from 13 residues. V shed 5 bases and J shed 5 bases, with 12 bases lying between them. Per germline, CDR1 MRHNA and CDR2 SNTAGT.

V and J are TRBV14 and TRBJ2-3; 12 bases line up with TRBD2. CDR1 is SGHDN, CDR2 FVKESK, per germline. V was clipped by 5 bases and J by 6 bases; unmatched bases: 12. The length of the CDR3 is 17 residues. CDR3 sequence reads: CASSARLAGAPGDTQYF. In DNA, the CDR3 is TGTGCCAGCAGCGCCCGACTAGCGGGAGCGCCGGGGGATACGCAGTATTTT.

Comment on this clone: A junction end diverges from the germline sequence, so it may reflect a read error. CDR3 nucleotide sequence: TGTGCCAGCACCCAAGGGACTAGCGGGATCTACAATGAGCAGTTCTTC. It yields the protein CASTQGTSGIYNEQFF. V and J are TRBV4-2 and TRBJ2-1, with 13 bases identical to TRBD2. The CDR3 extends over 16 amino acids. Germline assignment: CDR1 LGHNA and CDR2 YNFKEQ.

The chain carries TRBV28 and TRBJ2-7; TRBD2 might be the D (6 bases). CDR1 and CDR2 from the germline V gene are MDHEN and SYDVKM. V was shortened by 5 bases and J by 2 bases, with 25 bases between the two germline ends. This CDR3 is built from 18 residues. CDR3 in amino acids: CASSLIAPGSGQPYEQYF. The DNA of the CDR3 is TGTGCCAGCAGTCTTATAGCCCCTGGGAGCGGGCAACCCTACGAGCAGTACTTC.

This chain links TRBV5-4 with TRBJ2-7, with 8 bases matching TRBD1. CDR1 is SGHNT and CDR2 is YYREEE in the germline V gene (reference sequence). The CDR3 covers 15 residues. V dropped 0 bases and J dropped 4; count of bases not matched to a gene: 6. CDR3 loop: CASSLAGTGVYEQYF. DNA for the CDR3: TGTGCCAGCAGCTTGGCCGGGACAGGAGTGTACGAGCAGTACTTC.

This clone occurred once. V and J are TRBV4-1 and TRBJ2-3; D remains ambiguous. Germline V CDR1 and CDR2: MGHRA, YSYEKL. The CDR3 covers 15 residues. V dropped 0 bases and J dropped 2 bases, with 9 bases sitting between them. Written as DNA, the CDR3 is TGCGCCAGCAGCCAAGACGGCGCGGTCACAGATACGCAGTATTTT. This codes for CASSQDGAVTDTQYF.

This clone has a single count. This chain uses TRBV12-5 with TRBJ2-1; unclear D gene. Germline V gives CDR1 LGHNT, CDR2 FRNRAP. The CDR3 totals 17 residues. Trimming pared 0 bases from V and 0 bases from J, leaving 12 bases between. The CDR3 coding sequence is TGTGCTAGTGGTTTGGTCTTGAGGCGGTACTCCTACAATGAGCAGTTCTTC. It translates to CASGLVLRRYSYNEQFF.

The J gene is TRBJ2-5, the V gene TRBV11-3; TRBD2 agrees at 9 bases. Germline loops: CDR1 SGHNT, CDR2 YENEEA. The CDR3 is 14 residues long. The ends lost 5 bases at V and 2 bases at J; junction bases unmatched: 3. Written as DNA, the CDR3 is TGTGCCAGCAGCCTTCTAGCGGGACAAGAGACCCAGTACTTC. Its translation: CASSLLAGQETQYF.